The entry that follows covers one T cell receptor beta chain sequence. What it recognizes is unknown. V gave up 1 base and J gave up 6 bases, with 13 bases separating them. The V gene's germline CDR1 is MNHNS and CDR2 SASEGT. This CDR3 is built from 15 residues. These data come from a study of OX40 agonist ivuxolimab in advanced cancers. TCRdb's copy holds only in-frame clones and misses some; the assay was immunoSEQ multiplex PCR. The data show 35,000 to 45,000 clones, more than 80% seen once. Overall study results and limits: Doses of 0.1 to 3.0 mg/kg were accompanied by clonal expansion of CD4+ and CD8+ blood T cells by week 6.

Specimen: CD4+ or CD8+ T cells sorted from blood, collected in a trial of the OX40 agonist ivuxolimab. This clonotype originated in an adult with an advanced solid tumor such as melanoma, head and neck, liver or kidney cancer. The chain carries TRBV6-1 and TRBJ1-5; D is possibly TRBD1 (6 bases). The CDR3 DNA reads as TGTGCCAGCAGTGAAGGGCCAGGGGAGGGTCAGCCCCAGCATTTT. Translated, it gives CASSEGPGEGQPQHF.